This T cell receptor beta chain comes out of a study of Tregs in tolerant kidney transplant recipients. Only in-frame clones appear in the TCRdb table, and some are missing; sequencing was by immunoSEQ multiplex PCR. The data hold just under 65,000 clones, with roughly 98% observed a single time. This clone was observed once. Its antigen is currently unknown. The study, taken as a whole, reports: Changing PCR primers prevented nucleotide comparison between some patients' samples. No direct test of biological reproducibility was done here. Findings come from small patient numbers and require larger validation.

V was clipped by 4 bases and J by 10 bases, with 22 bases between them. The CDR3 sequence is 16 residues long. Germline loops: CDR1 MGHRA, CDR2 YSYEKL. Here the sequenced sample was Tregs from blood, taken before the transplant. The chain couples TRBV4-1 to TRBJ1-4, with D tentatively TRBD1 (5 bases). This TCR was recovered from a human donor who received a combined kidney and bone marrow transplant. The CDR3 sequence: CASSPARQRMLGKLFF. The CDR3 nucleotides are TGCGCCAGCAGCCCAGCACGACAGCGAATGCTGGGAAAACTGTTTTTT.